This record covers a single T cell receptor (beta chain). Its antigen is unidentified. TCRdb ran MiXCR on the reads and lists one entry per CDR3 protein. The sample has some 940,000 distinct CDR3 sequences; around 31% are singletons. The data stem from a study of T cell repertoires in cytomegalovirus infection. Study context: Well-studied HLA-B-restricted epitopes and recently identified HLA-C-restricted epitopes of CMV were both used in the study. Signatures in public TCR beta sequences pointed to both CMV infection and matching HLA type. Study-level findings and limits: HLA-C-restricted, CMV-specific TCR beta clonotypes were dominant ex vivo. Individuals carrying CMV plus the relevant HLA were identified by cumulative frequency of public TCR beta families.

Trimming pared 3 bases from V and 8 bases from J, leaving 10 bases between. The length of the CDR3 is 13 residues. In germline, CDR1 is MNHNY, CDR2 SVGAGI (reference sequence). Here the sequenced sample was cultured CD8+ T cells from PBMCs, taken from culture after CMV antigen stimulation. The chain recombines TRBV6-6 with TRBJ2-2; D is unclear. The receptor was isolated from a human donor in good health (CMV status not recorded). Some clones in this sample may be carry-over from other donors' samples. The CDR3: CASSYPRGGELFF. The CDR3 region has the DNA TGTGCCAGCAGTTATCCCCGCGGTGGGGAGCTGTTTTTT.